This TCR beta chain was found in a study of radiation and T cells in renal cell carcinoma. Whole-study context: Nephrectomy followed 15 Gy stereotactic body radiation by 4 weeks.

The length of the CDR3 is 16 residues. Trimming stripped 1 base from V and 0 bases from J, with 10 bases between. CDR1 is SGDLS and CDR2 is YYNGEE in the germline V gene. Assay used: immunoSEQ multiplex PCR; TCRdb lists only in-frame clones, some missing. Among roughly 49,000 clones listed, 80% were seen once. Concerning this clone itself: The antigen remains unidentified.

The time point was: blood 2 weeks post-SBRT. The treatment denotes: 15 Gy SBRT to primary tumor, nephrectomy 4 weeks later. Serial blood draws occurred at baseline and 2 and 4 weeks post-SBRT. Broader study findings: Pretreatment tumor biopsies were lacking, so baseline clonotypes are unknown. Top tumor clonotypes rose in blood 2 weeks post-radiation, then contracted.

V usage is TRBV9 and J usage is TRBJ2-2; either TRBD1 or TRBD2 may fit D (5 bases each). The TCR comes from a woman aged 70-85 years with renal cell carcinoma. The specimen comprised blood, sampled from a patient whose treatment included radiotherapy and nephrectomy. As DNA, the CDR3 is TGTGCCAGCAGCGTAAGTGGGACCCCGAACACCGGGGAGCTGTTTTTT. Protein sequence: CASSVSGTPNTGELFF.